These 5 T cell receptor beta chains were all obtained from the same sample, sequenced in a study of cytomegalovirus exposure and HLA in healthy donors. Assay: immunoSEQ multiplex PCR; the TCRdb copy retains only in-frame clones and omits some. Of under 350,000 clones detected, 80% to 90% appear once; the ten largest clones hold more than 0.8%. Source material: PBMCs. The receptors derive from a woman younger than 35 in good health and CMV-seronegative.

The count of this clone is one. The chain uses TRBV6-1 and TRBJ2-7, with a weak D call TRBD2 (5 bases). The CDR3 covers 14 residues. The V and J ends lost 1 base and 3 bases respectively, with 10 bases between them. Germline CDR1 and CDR2: MNHNS and SASEGT. This CDR3 reads CASSEVRGFYEQYF. For the CDR3, the DNA is TGTGCCAGCAGTGAAGTTAGAGGGTTCTACGAGCAGTACTTC.

CDR3 amino acids: CASSLVRGQGATYEQYF. The CDR3 coding sequence is TGTGCCAGCAGCTTAGTAAGGGGACAGGGGGCGACCTACGAGCAGTACTTC. This rearrangement joins TRBV11-2 to TRBJ2-7; 12 bases are shared with TRBD1. The germline gives CDR1 SGHAT, CDR2 FQNNGV. With V trimmed by 1 base and J by 2 bases, 6 bases remained unmatched. This CDR3 is 17 amino acids long. Full variable domain (remainder filled in from reference TRBV11-2 and TRBJ2-7): EAGVAQSPRYKIIEKRQSVAFWCNPISGHATLYWYQQILGQGPKLLIQFQNNGVVDDSQLPKDRFSAERLKGVDSTLKIQPAKLEDSAVYLCASSLVRGQGATYEQYFGPGTRLTVT.

This clone was recorded only once. This chain joins TRBV29-1 and TRBJ2-1; D may be TRBD2 (6 bases). Germline V CDR1 and CDR2: SQVTM, ANQGSEA. Trimming removed 7 bases from V and 4 bases from J, with 8 bases in between. CDR3 length: 11 residues. CDR3 sequence: CSGGGYNEQFF. The CDR3 DNA follows: TGCAGCGGCGGAGGGTACAATGAGCAGTTCTTC.

V and J are TRBV5-1 and TRBJ1-6; D remains ambiguous. The CDR3 spans 14 residues. Germline values: CDR1 SGHRS, CDR2 YFSETQ. Between the trimmed V and J ends, which lost 1 base and 7 bases, there was a span of 9 bases. The CDR3 DNA is TGCGCCAGCAGCTTGACGGAGCGAAATTCACCCCTCCACTTT. It encodes CASSLTERNSPLHF.

CDR3 in DNA: TGTGCCAGCAGTGGCTGGGTGGGACAGGGGAATCAGCCCCAGCATTTT. Amino acid sequence: CASSGWVGQGNQPQHF. V and J are TRBV2 and TRBJ1-5; TRBD1 agrees at 10 bases. The V segment lost 4 bases and the J segment 4 bases; nucleotides outside the gene matches: 7. There are 16 residues in the CDR3. Germline CDR1 is SNHLY and CDR2 is FYNNEI.